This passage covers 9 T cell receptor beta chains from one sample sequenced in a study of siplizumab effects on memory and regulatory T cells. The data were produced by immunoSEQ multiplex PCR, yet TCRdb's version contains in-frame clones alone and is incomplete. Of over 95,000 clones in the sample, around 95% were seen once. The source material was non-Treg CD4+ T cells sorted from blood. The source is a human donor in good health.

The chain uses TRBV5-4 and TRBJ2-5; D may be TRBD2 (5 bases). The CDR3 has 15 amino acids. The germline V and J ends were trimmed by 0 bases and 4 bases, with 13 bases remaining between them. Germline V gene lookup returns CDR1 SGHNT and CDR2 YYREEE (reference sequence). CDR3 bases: TGTGCCAGCAGCTTGGGGGGTAGCGTAACAGAGACCCAGTACTTC. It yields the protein CASSLGGSVTETQYF.

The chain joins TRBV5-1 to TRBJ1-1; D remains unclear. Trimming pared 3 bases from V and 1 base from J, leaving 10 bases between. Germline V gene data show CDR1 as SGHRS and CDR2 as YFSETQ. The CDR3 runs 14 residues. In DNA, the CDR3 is TGCGCCAGCAGCTATCTGACGGAGAACACTGAAGCTTTCTTT. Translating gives CASSYLTENTEAFF.

The CDR3 is CASSVGGRDNYGYTF. The CDR3 region has the DNA TGTGCCAGCAGCGTAGGAGGTCGGGACAACTATGGCTACACCTTC. This rearrangement joins TRBV9 to TRBJ1-2; weak D call: TRBD1 (5 bases). V lost 0 bases, J lost 2 bases, and 11 bases lay in between. The CDR3 is made up of 15 amino acids. Per the germline V gene, CDR1 is SGDLS and CDR2 is YYNGEE.

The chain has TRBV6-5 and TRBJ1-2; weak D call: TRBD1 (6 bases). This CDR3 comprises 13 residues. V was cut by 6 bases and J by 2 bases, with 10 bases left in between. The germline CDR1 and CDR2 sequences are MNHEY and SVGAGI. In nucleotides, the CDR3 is TGTGCCAGCAGGCGCACAGGGAACTATGGCTACACCTTC. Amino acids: CASRRTGNYGYTF.

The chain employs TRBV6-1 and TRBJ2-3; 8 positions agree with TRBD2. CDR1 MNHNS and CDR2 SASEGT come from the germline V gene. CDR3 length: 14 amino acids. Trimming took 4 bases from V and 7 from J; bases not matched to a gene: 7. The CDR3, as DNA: TGTGCCAGCAGTGTCGGACTAGCAGAGTATACGCAGTATTTT. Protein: CASSVGLAEYTQYF.

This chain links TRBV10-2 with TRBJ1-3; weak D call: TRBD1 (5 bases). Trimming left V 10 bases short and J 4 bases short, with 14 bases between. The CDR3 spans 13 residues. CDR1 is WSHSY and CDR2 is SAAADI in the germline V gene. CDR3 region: CATRGASGNTIYF. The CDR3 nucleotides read TGCGCCACCCGTGGGGCTTCGGGAAACACCATATATTTT.

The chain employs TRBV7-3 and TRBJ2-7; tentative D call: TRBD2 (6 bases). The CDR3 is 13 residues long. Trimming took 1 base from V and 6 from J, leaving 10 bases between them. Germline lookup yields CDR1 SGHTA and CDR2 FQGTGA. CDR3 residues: CASSLKAGTEQYF. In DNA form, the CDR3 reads TGTGCCAGCAGCTTAAAGGCGGGGACCGAGCAGTACTTC.

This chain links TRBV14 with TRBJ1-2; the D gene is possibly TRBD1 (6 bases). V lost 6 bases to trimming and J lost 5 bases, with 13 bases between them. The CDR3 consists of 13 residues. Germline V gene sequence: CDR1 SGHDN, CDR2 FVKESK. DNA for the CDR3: TGTGCCAGCAGGGGACATACGGGGTATGGCTACACCTTC. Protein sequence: CASRGHTGYGYTF.

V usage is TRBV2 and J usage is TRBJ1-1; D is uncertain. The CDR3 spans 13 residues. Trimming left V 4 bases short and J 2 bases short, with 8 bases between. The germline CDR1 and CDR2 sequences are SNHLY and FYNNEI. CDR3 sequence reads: CASSVGPNTEAFF. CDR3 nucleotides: TGTGCCAGCAGTGTGGGTCCAAACACTGAAGCTTTCTTT. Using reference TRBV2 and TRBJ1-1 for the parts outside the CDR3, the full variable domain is EPEVTQTPSHQVTQMGQEVILRCVPISNHLYFYWYRQILGQKVEFLVSFYNNEISEKSEIFDDQFSVERPDGSNFTLKIRSTKLEDSAMYFCASSVGPNTEAFFGQGTRLTVV.